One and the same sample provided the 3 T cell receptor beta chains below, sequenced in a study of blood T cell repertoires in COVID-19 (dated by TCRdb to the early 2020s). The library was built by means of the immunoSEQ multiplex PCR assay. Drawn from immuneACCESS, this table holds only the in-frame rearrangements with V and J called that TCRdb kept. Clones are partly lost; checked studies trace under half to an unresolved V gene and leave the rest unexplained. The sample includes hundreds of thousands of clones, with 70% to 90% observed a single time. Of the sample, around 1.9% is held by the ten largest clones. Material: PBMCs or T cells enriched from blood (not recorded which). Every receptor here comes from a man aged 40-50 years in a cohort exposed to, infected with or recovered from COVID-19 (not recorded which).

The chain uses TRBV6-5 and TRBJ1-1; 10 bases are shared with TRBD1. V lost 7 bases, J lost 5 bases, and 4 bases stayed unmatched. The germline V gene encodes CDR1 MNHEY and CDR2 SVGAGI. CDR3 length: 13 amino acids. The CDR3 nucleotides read TGTGCCAGCACCGGACAGGGGGGGACTGAAGCTTTCTTT. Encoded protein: CASTGQGGTEAFF.

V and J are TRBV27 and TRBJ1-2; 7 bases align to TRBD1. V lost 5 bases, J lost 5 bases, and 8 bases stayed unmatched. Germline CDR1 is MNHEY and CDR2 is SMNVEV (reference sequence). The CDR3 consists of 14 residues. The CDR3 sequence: CASSTLQGTYGYTF. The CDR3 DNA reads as TGTGCCAGCAGTACCCTACAGGGGACGTATGGCTACACCTTC.

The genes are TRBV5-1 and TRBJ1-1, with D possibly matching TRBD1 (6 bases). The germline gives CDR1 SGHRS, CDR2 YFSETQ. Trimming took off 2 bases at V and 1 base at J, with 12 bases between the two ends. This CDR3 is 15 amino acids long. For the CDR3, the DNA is TGCGCCAGCAGCTTCAAACAGGGTAGGAACACTGAAGCTTTCTTT. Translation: CASSFKQGRNTEAFF.